The TCR beta chain described here comes from a study of blood T cell repertoires in COVID-19. This clone has just a few counts. Per the authors' pipeline: Cell counts per sample came from amplifying reference gene primers. Sequencing used immunoSEQ multiplex PCR; TCRdb keeps in-frame clones, though not all of them. V, J and clone size were drawn from that table, and D and trimming were deduced from the DNA. Of 200,000 or so clones in the sample, roughly four fifths are singletons; the top ten hold 4.8%. The V and J ends lost 4 bases and 0 bases respectively, with 7 bases between them. CDR1 is LGHDT, CDR2 YNNKEL, per germline (reference sequence). The CDR3 spans 13 residues. Participant age was 18 to 89 years, and participants resided in fewer than 25 US areas. Self-reported history from a screening survey and questionnaire set each donor's cohort. Before they entered the study, exposed participants had met a COVID-19 case within 2 weeks.

The receptor was derived from a woman in her forties or fifties who had been exposed to COVID-19. The V gene is TRBV3-1 (or the pseudogene TRBV3-2), the J gene TRBJ2-7; possibly TRBD1 for D (5 bases). Sequencing was carried out using PBMCs or T cells enriched from blood (not recorded which). CDR3 coding DNA: TGTGCCAGCAGCCTCGACAGCTCCTACGAGCAGTACTTC. Protein product: CASSLDSSYEQYF.